The text below deals with one T cell receptor (beta chain). Its antigen remains unidentified. TCRdb re-derived calls from the reads in MiXCR, one entry per CDR3 protein. This repertoire shows some 60,000 distinct CDR3 sequences, approximately 60% found once; its top ten account for 1.5% to 2%. This entry belongs to a study of type 1 regulatory T cells. Background on the study: This in vitro CD4 product, T-allo10, is enriched for Tr1 cells and alloantigen-specific. General study findings and limits: Compared with non-type 1 regulatory T cells, type 1 regulatory T cells showed a more restricted TCR repertoire.

This receptor was taken from a human donor in good health. Sequencing input: cultured non-Tr1 T cells, either the whole culture or a sorted T cell fraction (not recorded which).

The CDR3 region has the DNA TGTGCCTGGAGCAGTCGACGCGGGCTGATGTACTTC. Protein: CAWSSRRGLMYF. The V gene is TRBV30, the J gene TRBJ2-7; D perhaps matches TRBD2 (5 bases). Looked up from germline, CDR1 is GTSNPN and CDR2 is SVGIG (reference sequence). V shed 3 bases and J shed 12 bases, with 18 bases lying between them. The CDR3 has 12 residues.